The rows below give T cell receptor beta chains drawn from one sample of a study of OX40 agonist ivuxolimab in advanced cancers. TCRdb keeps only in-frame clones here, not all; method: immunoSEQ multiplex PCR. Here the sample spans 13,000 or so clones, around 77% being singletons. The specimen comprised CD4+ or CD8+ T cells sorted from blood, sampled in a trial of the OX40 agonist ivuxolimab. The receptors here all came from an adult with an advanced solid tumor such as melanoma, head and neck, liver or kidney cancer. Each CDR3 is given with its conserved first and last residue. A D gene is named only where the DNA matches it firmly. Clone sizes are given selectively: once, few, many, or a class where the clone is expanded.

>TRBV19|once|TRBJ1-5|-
CASSIRQGEQPQHF
TGTGCCAGTAGTATCCGCCAGGGAGAGCAGCCCCAGCATTTT
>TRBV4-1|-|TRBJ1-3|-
CASSQVSGNTIYF
TGCGCCAGCAGCCAAGTTTCGGGAAACACCATATATTTT
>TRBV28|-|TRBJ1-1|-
CASSLIVDTEAFF
TGTGCCAGCAGTTTAATCGTAGACACTGAAGCTTTCTTT
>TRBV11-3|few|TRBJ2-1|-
CASSSPGLTEQFF
TGTGCCAGCAGCTCGCCGGGCCTGACTGAGCAGTTCTTC
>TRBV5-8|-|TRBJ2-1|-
CASSSHRGGPYNEQFF
TGTGCCAGCAGCTCCCACCGAGGGGGTCCTTACAATGAGCAGTTCTTC
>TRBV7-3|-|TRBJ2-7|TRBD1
CASSLSGGQGNYEQYF
TGTGCCAGCAGCTTATCGGGCGGACAGGGTAACTACGAGCAGTACTTC
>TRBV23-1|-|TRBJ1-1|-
CASRPTAGGLRMCTEAFF
TGCGCCAGCAGGCCCACTGCCGGGGGACTCCGAATGTGCACTGAAGCTTTCTTT
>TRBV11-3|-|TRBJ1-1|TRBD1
CASSLWGGTVMNTEAFF
TGTGCCAGCAGCTTATGGGGCGGGACAGTGATGAACACTGAAGCTTTCTTT
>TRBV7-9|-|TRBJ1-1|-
CASSFEVARRLNTEAFF
TGTGCCAGCAGCTTTGAGGTGGCGCGGCGACTGAACACTGAAGCTTTCTTT
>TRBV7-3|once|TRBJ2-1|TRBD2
CASSPRLAGYNEQFF
TGTGCCAGCAGCCCCAGACTAGCGGGATACAATGAGCAGTTCTTC
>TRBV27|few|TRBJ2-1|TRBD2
CASTQGLAGANEQFF
TGTGCCAGCACCCAGGGACTAGCGGGAGCCAATGAGCAGTTCTTC
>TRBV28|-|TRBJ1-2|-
CASSFNYGYTF
TGTGCCAGCAGTTTCAACTATGGCTACACCTTC
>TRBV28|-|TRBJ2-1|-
CASSLALALGINEQFF
TGTGCCAGCAGTCTTGCACTAGCCTTGGGAATAAATGAGCAGTTCTTC
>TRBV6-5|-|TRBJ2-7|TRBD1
CASGGKQGYTYEQYF
TGTGCCAGCGGCGGCAAACAGGGGTACACCTACGAGCAGTACTTC
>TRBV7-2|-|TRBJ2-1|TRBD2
CASSLGPYTSGRLVNEQFF
TGTGCCAGCAGCTTAGGCCCCTACACAAGCGGGAGGTTGGTTAATGAGCAGTTCTTC
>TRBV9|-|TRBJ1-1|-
CASSVAQGNTEAFF
TGTGCCAGCAGCGTAGCCCAGGGGAACACTGAAGCTTTCTTT
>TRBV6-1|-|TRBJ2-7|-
CASREGVFYEQYF
TGTGCCAGCAGAGAAGGGGTCTTCTACGAGCAGTACTTC
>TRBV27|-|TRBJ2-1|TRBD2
CASSLGGSSYNEQFF
TGTGCCAGCAGTTTAGGCGGGAGTAGCTACAATGAGCAGTTCTTC
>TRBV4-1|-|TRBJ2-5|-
CASSPSPLETQYF
TGCGCCAGCAGCCCAAGTCCCCTGGAGACCCAGTACTTC
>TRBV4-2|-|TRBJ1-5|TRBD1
CASSQFGGQGRQPQHF
TGTGCCAGCAGCCAATTCGGCGGACAGGGACGACAGCCCCAGCATTTT
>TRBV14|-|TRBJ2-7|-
CASSQLSGGSYEQYF
TGTGCCAGCAGCCAATTAAGCGGAGGCTCCTACGAGCAGTACTTC
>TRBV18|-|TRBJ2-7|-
CASSPEGALTHF
TGTGCCAGCTCACCGGAAGGGGCCCTCACCCACTTC
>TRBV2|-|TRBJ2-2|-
CASSPPSGTSNTGELFF
TGTGCCAGCAGTCCTCCTTCCGGGACTTCGAACACCGGGGAGCTGTTTTTT
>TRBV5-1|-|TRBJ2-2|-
CASSLEPNTGELFF
TGCGCCAGCAGCTTGGAACCGAACACCGGGGAGCTGTTTTTT
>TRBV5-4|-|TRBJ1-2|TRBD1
CASSHTGVRNYGYTF
TGTGCCAGCAGCCACACAGGGGTGCGTAACTATGGCTACACCTTC
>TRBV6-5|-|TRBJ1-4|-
CASLPNESTNEKLFF
TGTGCCAGCCTACCCAACGAGTCAACTAATGAAAAACTGTTTTTT
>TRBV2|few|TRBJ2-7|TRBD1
CASRSSTGQGYYEQYF
TGTGCCAGCAGGTCATCTACGGGACAGGGTTACTACGAGCAGTACTTC
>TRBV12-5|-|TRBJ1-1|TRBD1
CASGYTGGQNTEAFF
TGTGCTAGTGGTTATACAGGGGGCCAGAACACTGAAGCTTTCTTT
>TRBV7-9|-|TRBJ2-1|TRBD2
CASRSGIGLAGDGQFF
TGTGCCAGCAGGTCCGGAATAGGACTAGCGGGAGATGGTCAGTTCTTC
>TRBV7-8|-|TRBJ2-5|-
CASSLVGNQETQYF
TGTGCCAGCAGCTTAGTCGGCAACCAAGAGACCCAGTACTTC
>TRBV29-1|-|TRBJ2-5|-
CSVESQETQYF
TGCAGCGTCGAAAGCCAAGAGACCCAGTACTTC
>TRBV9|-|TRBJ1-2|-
CASSVMDGAYGYTF
TGTGCCAGCAGCGTGATGGATGGCGCGTATGGCTACACCTTC
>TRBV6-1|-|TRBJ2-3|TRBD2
CASSELGRGPEGGPDTQYF
TGTGCCAGCAGTGAACTCGGGCGCGGGCCGGAGGGAGGGCCAGATACGCAGTATTTT
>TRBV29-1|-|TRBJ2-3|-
CSAPGQIPAADTQYF
TGCAGCGCCCCTGGACAGATTCCCGCGGCAGATACGCAGTATTTT
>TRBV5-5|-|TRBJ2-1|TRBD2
CASSSLAASSYNEQFF
TGTGCCAGCAGCTCACTAGCGGCAAGCTCCTACAATGAGCAGTTCTTC
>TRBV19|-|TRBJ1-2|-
CASSIQPQSNYGYTF
TGTGCCAGTAGTATTCAGCCGCAGAGCAACTATGGCTACACCTTC
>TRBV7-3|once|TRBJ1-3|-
CASSPQGSGNTIYF
TGTGCCAGCAGCCCTCAGGGGTCTGGAAACACCATATATTTT
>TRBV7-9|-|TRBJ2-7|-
CASSLVGWDKNYEQYF
TGTGCCAGCAGCTTAGTGGGGTGGGACAAGAACTACGAGCAGTACTTC
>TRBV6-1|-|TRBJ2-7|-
CATRVGGSYEQYF
TGTGCCACCAGGGTGGGGGGATCCTACGAGCAGTACTTC
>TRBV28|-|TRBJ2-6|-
CASTDQTSGANVLTF
TGTGCCAGCACGGATCAAACCTCTGGGGCCAACGTCCTGACTTTC
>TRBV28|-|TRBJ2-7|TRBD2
CASSTSGAYEQYF
TGTGCCAGCAGTACTAGCGGGGCCTACGAGCAGTACTTC
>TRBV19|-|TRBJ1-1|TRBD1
CASRSGQAINTEAFF
TGTGCCAGTAGATCGGGACAGGCTATTAACACTGAAGCTTTCTTT
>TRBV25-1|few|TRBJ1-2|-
CASSASKGGYTF
TGTGCCAGCAGTGCCTCTAAGGGAGGCTACACCTTC
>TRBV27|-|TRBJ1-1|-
CASSLSQADPGAFF
TGTGCCAGCAGTTTATCACAGGCAGACCCTGGAGCTTTCTTT